Below are 28 T cell receptor beta chains sequenced from a single sample in a study of identical twins (dated by TCRdb to between 2015 and 2016). Library preparation employed 5' RACE. Sequencing took place on an Illumina HiSeq 2000. The public sequencing data were trimmed at Q25 with fastp and processed into clonotypes with MiXCR by TCRdb, which kept only in-frame beta chains. Each CDR3 protein appears once, grouped with its most common genes and DNA. The sample profile shows 420,000 or so distinct CDR3 sequences; 15% to 20% of them were found once. The top ten hold around 12% of the sample. Sequencing was performed on naive T cells sorted from blood. The cell subset or site label corresponds to: cells isolated with a human naive T-cell isolation kit. The receptors stem from a man between 45 and 60 years old in good health.

The chain combines TRBV11-2 with TRBJ2-1, with D possibly TRBD2 on 6 matching bases. Trimming stripped 5 bases from V and 8 bases from J, with 22 bases between. CDR1 is SGHAT, CDR2 FQNNGV, per germline. The CDR3 totals 16 residues. CDR3 DNA: TGTGCCAGCAGCCCCCGACTAGTATATTCCCCGTATGAGCAGTTCTTC. Translating it yields CASSPRLVYSPYEQFF.

This clonotype was detected only once. Just one base apart from a much larger clone, this may be a read error. The chain is built from TRBV15 and TRBJ2-3; D gene ambiguous. Germline CDR1 is LNHNV and CDR2 is YYDKDF (reference sequence). This CDR3 is 16 amino acids long. Trimming stripped 2 bases from V and 2 bases from J, with 14 bases between. The CDR3 loop reads CATSRRQRWDTDTQYF. In DNA form, the CDR3 reads TGTGCCACCAGCAGACGCCAGCGCTGGGACACAGATACGCAGTATTTT.

This clonotype showed up just a few times. The chain links TRBV7-9 to TRBJ2-1; 9 positions match TRBD1. From germline, CDR1 is SEHNR and CDR2 FQNEAQ (reference sequence). The junction had 7 bases not matched to a gene; V was cut back by 5 bases and J by 5 bases. The CDR3 spans 15 residues. The CDR3 reads CASSPGQGTDNEQFF. CDR3 DNA sequence: TGTGCCAGCAGCCCAGGACAGGGGACTGACAATGAGCAGTTCTTC.

V gene TRBV20-1 combines with J gene TRBJ2-7, with a tentative D call TRBD2 (6 bases). The CDR3 loop spans 14 amino acids. Trimming shortened V by 2 bases and J by 5 bases, and 16 bases separated the two germline ends. CDR1 and CDR2 from the germline V gene are DFQATT and SNEGSKA (reference sequence). The CDR3, as DNA: TGCAGTGCTAGAATGTCCGGGAGAGTCCACGAGCAGTACTTC. It yields the protein CSARMSGRVHEQYF.

This clonotype was counted many times. The CDR3 is CASGFKGQQYF. The CDR3, as DNA: TGTGCCAGCGGATTTAAGGGACAGCAGTACTTC. The rearrangement joins TRBV27 to TRBJ2-7; tentatively, D is TRBD1 or TRBD2 (5 bases each). CDR1 and CDR2 from the germline V gene are MNHEY and SMNVEV (reference sequence). V lost 8 bases, J lost 8 bases, and 13 bases lay in between. This CDR3 has 11 amino acids.

This clonotype was detected only a few times. This sequence joins TRBV12-3 or TRBV12-4 and TRBJ1-5, with D possibly TRBD1 on 6 matching bases. CDR3 length: 13 amino acids. V was trimmed by 8 bases and J by 5 bases, leaving 13 bases between them. The CDR3 coding sequence is TGTGCCAGCGCACAGGGCGGGGATCAGCCCCAGCATTTT. It translates to CASAQGGDQPQHF.

This clonotype was picked up a small number of times. The rearrangement uses TRBV9 and TRBJ2-5; the D gene is possibly TRBD2 (5 bases). Between the trimmed V and J ends, which lost 0 bases and 5 bases, there was a span of 8 bases. The CDR3 is 13 residues long. Looked up from germline, CDR1 is SGDLS and CDR2 is YYNGEE. CDR3 DNA: TGTGCCAGCAGCGTAGGCGAGGGTGAGACCCAGTACTTC. It yields the protein CASSVGEGETQYF.

The CDR3 nucleotides are TGCGCCAGCAGCTTGGACAGGGAAAAAGAGACCCAGTACTTC. Its translation: CASSLDREKETQYF. The chain recombines TRBV5-1 with TRBJ2-5, with D possibly matching TRBD1 (6 bases). CDR1 is SGHRS, CDR2 YFSETQ, per germline. With 0 bases removed from V and 3 bases from J, the gap between germline ends came to 9 bases. The CDR3 runs to 14 residues.

This clonotype occurred a few times. This chain joins TRBV28 and TRBJ2-1; 7 nucleotides match TRBD1. CDR3 length: 14 residues. Trimming took 4 bases from V and 6 from J; bases not matched to a gene: 6. Germline CDR1 reads MDHEN; CDR2 reads SYDVKM. Here the CDR3 reads CASSSSDRINEQFF. The CDR3, as DNA: TGTGCCAGCAGTTCCTCGGACAGGATCAATGAGCAGTTCTTC.

This clonotype was recorded at least ten times. The genes are TRBV10-3 and TRBJ2-1, with 12 bases fitting TRBD1. V was pared by 6 bases and J by 7 bases, with 10 bases of the junction left unmatched. The CDR3 has 16 amino acids. Per the germline V gene, CDR1 is ENHRY and CDR2 is SYGVKD. Here the CDR3 reads CAISKVGQGAGNEQFF. CDR3 DNA sequence: TGTGCCATCAGCAAAGTGGGACAGGGGGCAGGTAATGAGCAGTTCTTC.

In this sample, this clonotype turned up a few times. This rearrangement joins TRBV29-1 to TRBJ2-7; D is undetermined. This CDR3 is built from 14 residues. V dropped 4 bases and J dropped 2 bases, with 15 bases sitting between them. The germline V gene encodes CDR1 SQVTM and CDR2 ANQGSEA. CDR3 amino acids: CSVVWVRSPYEQYF. CDR3 coding DNA: TGCAGCGTTGTTTGGGTGCGCAGCCCCTACGAGCAGTACTTC.

The chain uses TRBV6-5 and TRBJ2-7; 9 nucleotides line up with TRBD2. The CDR3 has 16 amino acids. Losses at the gene ends were 0 bases for V and 2 bases for J; bases not matched to a gene: 5. Germline V gene sequence: CDR1 MNHEY, CDR2 SVGAGI. CDR3 bases: TGTGCCAGCAGTTACTCAGGTAGCGGGGGAACCTACGAGCAGTACTTC. Protein: CASSYSGSGGTYEQYF.

This clonotype occurred a few times. This rearrangement joins TRBV9 to TRBJ2-7; 9 nucleotides match TRBD1. V trimming: 5 bases; J trimming: 1 base; junction bases outside the gene matches: 7. Germline CDR1 SGDLS, CDR2 YYNGEE. The CDR3 runs 15 residues. The CDR3, as DNA: TGTGCCAGCAGTCCTCAGGGACAGGGTTCCTACGAGCAGTACTTC. This translates into CASSPQGQGSYEQYF. Based on the CDR3 plus reference TRBV9 and TRBJ2-7, the full variable domain is DSGVTQTPKHLITATGQRVTLRCSPRSGDLSVYWYQQSLDQGLQFLIQYYNGEERAKGNILERFSAQQFPDLHSELNLSSLELGDSALYFCASSPQGQGSYEQYFGPGTRLTVT.

This clonotype has a count of ten or more. The rearrangement joins TRBV28 to TRBJ2-1; possibly TRBD2 for D (6 bases). Trimming took off 3 bases at V and 4 bases at J, with 28 bases between the two ends. Germline CDR1 is MDHEN and CDR2 is SYDVKM. The CDR3 covers 20 residues. CDR3 protein: CASSLPGLGGPRGSYNEQFF. In DNA, the CDR3 is TGTGCCAGCAGTTTGCCTGGGCTAGGAGGGCCCCGAGGGTCTTACAATGAGCAGTTCTTC.

This clonotype occurred a few times. The chain carries TRBV20-1 and TRBJ2-1; D may be TRBD1 or TRBD2 (6 bases each). Germline V lookup: CDR1 DFQATT, CDR2 SNEGSKA (reference sequence). V lost 3 bases, J lost 2 bases, and 11 bases lay in between. CDR3 length equals 14 residues. The CDR3 sequence: CSASGGTTYNEQFF. CDR3 coding DNA: TGCAGTGCTAGTGGAGGGACAACCTACAATGAGCAGTTCTTC.

The CDR3 DNA is TGCGCCAGCAGCTTCAACCGACAGGGGGGGACTGAAGCTTTCTTT. It codes for CASSFNRQGGTEAFF. The V and J genes are TRBV5-1 and TRBJ1-1; 9 bases agree with TRBD1. With V trimmed by 2 bases and J by 5 bases, 7 bases remained unmatched. The CDR3 has 15 amino acids. Germline CDR1 SGHRS, CDR2 YFSETQ.

This clonotype was counted ten times or more. V gene TRBV2 combines with J gene TRBJ2-2; 9 positions agree with TRBD1. Losses at the gene ends were 2 bases for V and 7 bases for J; bases not matched to a gene: 8. The germline V gene has CDR1 SNHLY and CDR2 FYNNEI. This CDR3 is 16 amino acids long. DNA for the CDR3: TGTGCCAGCAGTGAATCTCCGGGACAGGGTATCGGGGAGCTGTTTTTT. Its translation: CASSESPGQGIGELFF.

This clonotype appeared many times. The CDR3 loop reads CASSAVQVSLGNEQFF. In nucleotides, the CDR3 is TGTGCCAGCAGCGCTGTACAGGTTTCCCTGGGGAATGAGCAGTTCTTC. The chain uses TRBV13 and TRBJ2-1; TRBD1 might be the D (5 bases). This CDR3 spans 16 amino acids. In germline, CDR1 is PRHDT, CDR2 FYEKMQ (reference sequence). Trimming cost V 5 bases and J 7 bases, with 21 bases left between them.

The chain carries TRBV12-3 or TRBV12-4 and TRBJ2-7; 9 nucleotides match TRBD1. V trimming: 3 bases; J trimming: 10 bases; junction bases outside the gene matches: 10. This CDR3 is 14 amino acids long. CDR3 DNA sequence: TGTGCCAGCAGTTTCACGGGACAGGGTCATCCCCAGTACTTC. Translating it yields CASSFTGQGHPQYF.

The CDR3 is CSAQGRMNTEAFF. The CDR3 coding sequence is TGCAGCGCACAGGGGAGGATGAACACTGAAGCTTTCTTT. The chain carries TRBV29-1 and TRBJ1-1; 7 bases are shared with TRBD1. V lost 7 bases, J lost 0 bases, and 5 bases stayed unmatched. From germline, CDR1 is SQVTM and CDR2 ANQGSEA. CDR3 length: 13 residues.

This clonotype was counted between two and nine times. This chain uses TRBV29-1 with TRBJ1-2; no firm D call. Trimming took off 5 bases at V and 1 base at J, with 11 bases between the two ends. The CDR3 sequence is 13 residues long. Germline assignment: CDR1 SQVTM and CDR2 ANQGSEA. The CDR3, as DNA: TGCAGCGTTCGAAAGACCGGTAACTATGGCTACACCTTC. As protein: CSVRKTGNYGYTF.

The table lists this clonotype with many counts. The chain combines TRBV4-1 with TRBJ2-2; D is unresolved. The germline V gene encodes CDR1 MGHRA and CDR2 YSYEKL. V dropped 2 bases and J dropped 4 bases, with 11 bases sitting between them. The CDR3 consists of 15 residues. In DNA form, the CDR3 reads TGCGCCAGCAGCCAATCAGCAAGGTTCACCGGGGAGCTGTTTTTT. This encodes CASSQSARFTGELFF.

This clonotype showed up just a few times. The gene calls are TRBV7-2 and TRBJ1-4; weak D call: TRBD1 (6 bases). The V gene's germline CDR1 is SGHTA and CDR2 FQGNSA. Trimming took off 5 bases at V and 2 bases at J, with 12 bases between the two ends. This CDR3 contains 15 residues. DNA of the CDR3: TGTGCCAGCAGCATCAGGGGTACGACTAATGAAAAACTGTTTTTT. It yields the protein CASSIRGTTNEKLFF.

This clonotype was seen a handful of times. The CDR3 here is CSARGGQGGQETQYF. The CDR3 DNA is TGCAGTGCTAGAGGCGGACAGGGGGGTCAAGAGACCCAGTACTTC. The V gene is TRBV20-1, the J gene TRBJ2-5; 10 positions match TRBD1. This CDR3 region has 15 residues. V shed 1 base, J shed 2 bases, and the junction held 4 bases outside the gene matches. CDR1 is DFQATT and CDR2 is SNEGSKA in the germline V gene (reference sequence).

The V gene is TRBV5-1, the J gene TRBJ2-7; 9 bases align to TRBD1. The ends lost 2 bases at V and 3 bases at J; junction bases unmatched: 3. The V gene's germline CDR1 is SGHRS and CDR2 YFSETQ. The CDR3 spans 14 residues. CDR3 nucleotide sequence: TGCGCCAGCAGCTTAAGGGGACAGGGCTACGAGCAGTACTTC. Translated: CASSLRGQGYEQYF. Full variable domain (remainder filled in from reference TRBV5-1 and TRBJ2-7): KAGVTQTPRYLIKTRGQQVTLSCSPISGHRSVSWYQQTPGQGLQFLFEYFSETQRNKGNFPGRFSGRQFSNSRSEMNVSTLELGDSALYLCASSLRGQGYEQYFGPGTRLTVT.

This clonotype was observed once. A much larger clone lies one base from this, so it may be a read error. The final CDR3 position lacks the conserved phenylalanine or tryptophan, pointing to a likely read error. The chain couples TRBV4-2 to TRBJ2-7; 7 bases match TRBD1. V lost 4 bases and J lost 3; bases outside the gene matches: 12. Germline-derived CDR1 and CDR2 are LGHNA and YNFKEQ. The CDR3 spans 16 residues. This CDR3 reads CASSRASGTVGYEQYS. Written as DNA, the CDR3 is TGTGCCAGCAGCCGTGCCTCCGGGACAGTTGGCTACGAGCAGTACTCC.

This clonotype was detected ten times or more. The chain combines TRBV7-2 with TRBJ2-7, with unresolved D. V gave up 0 bases and J gave up 4 bases, with 13 bases separating them. The CDR3 has 15 residues. Germline-derived CDR1 and CDR2 are SGHTA and FQGNSA. CDR3 sequence reads: CASSLASVQTYEQYF. The DNA for the CDR3 is TGTGCCAGCAGCTTAGCGTCGGTCCAAACTTACGAGCAGTACTTC.

This clonotype was observed a handful of times. This chain joins TRBV10-3 and TRBJ2-2; 7 bases line up with TRBD1. V lost 3 bases to trimming and J lost 2 bases; unmatched junction nucleotides: 3. Germline V lookup: CDR1 ENHRY, CDR2 SYGVKD. This CDR3 comprises 15 residues. CDR3 residues: CAISDRDRNTGELFF. DNA of the CDR3: TGTGCCATCAGTGATCGGGACAGAAACACCGGGGAGCTGTTTTTT.